Given below is one TCR beta chain in context. Its specificity is unknown. The sample belongs to a study of cytomegalovirus exposure and HLA in healthy donors. Study-wide results and limits: Later work found that TCR association rates differed between HLA loci; DRB1 had the most and HLA-C the fewest.

PCR involved 60 Vbeta and 13 Jbeta primers. Clones were read by immunoSEQ multiplex PCR, and TCRdb kept only the in-frame ones, dropping some. The repertoire includes hundreds of thousands of clones, 70% to 90% of them detected once, and around 2.1% sits in the top ten. Sequencing was carried out using PBMCs. The TCR comes from a young woman in good health and CMV-seronegative.

The CDR3 spells CAWSVRARVRGEQYF. The CDR3 nucleotides are TGTGCCTGGAGTGTACGGGCTAGGGTTCGGGGCGAGCAGTACTTC. The V and J genes are TRBV30 and TRBJ2-7; TRBD2 might be the D (5 bases). The CDR3 is 15 residues long. Germline CDR1 GTSNPN, CDR2 SVGIG (reference sequence). V lost 0 bases and J 6 bases, leaving 18 bases between the germline ends.